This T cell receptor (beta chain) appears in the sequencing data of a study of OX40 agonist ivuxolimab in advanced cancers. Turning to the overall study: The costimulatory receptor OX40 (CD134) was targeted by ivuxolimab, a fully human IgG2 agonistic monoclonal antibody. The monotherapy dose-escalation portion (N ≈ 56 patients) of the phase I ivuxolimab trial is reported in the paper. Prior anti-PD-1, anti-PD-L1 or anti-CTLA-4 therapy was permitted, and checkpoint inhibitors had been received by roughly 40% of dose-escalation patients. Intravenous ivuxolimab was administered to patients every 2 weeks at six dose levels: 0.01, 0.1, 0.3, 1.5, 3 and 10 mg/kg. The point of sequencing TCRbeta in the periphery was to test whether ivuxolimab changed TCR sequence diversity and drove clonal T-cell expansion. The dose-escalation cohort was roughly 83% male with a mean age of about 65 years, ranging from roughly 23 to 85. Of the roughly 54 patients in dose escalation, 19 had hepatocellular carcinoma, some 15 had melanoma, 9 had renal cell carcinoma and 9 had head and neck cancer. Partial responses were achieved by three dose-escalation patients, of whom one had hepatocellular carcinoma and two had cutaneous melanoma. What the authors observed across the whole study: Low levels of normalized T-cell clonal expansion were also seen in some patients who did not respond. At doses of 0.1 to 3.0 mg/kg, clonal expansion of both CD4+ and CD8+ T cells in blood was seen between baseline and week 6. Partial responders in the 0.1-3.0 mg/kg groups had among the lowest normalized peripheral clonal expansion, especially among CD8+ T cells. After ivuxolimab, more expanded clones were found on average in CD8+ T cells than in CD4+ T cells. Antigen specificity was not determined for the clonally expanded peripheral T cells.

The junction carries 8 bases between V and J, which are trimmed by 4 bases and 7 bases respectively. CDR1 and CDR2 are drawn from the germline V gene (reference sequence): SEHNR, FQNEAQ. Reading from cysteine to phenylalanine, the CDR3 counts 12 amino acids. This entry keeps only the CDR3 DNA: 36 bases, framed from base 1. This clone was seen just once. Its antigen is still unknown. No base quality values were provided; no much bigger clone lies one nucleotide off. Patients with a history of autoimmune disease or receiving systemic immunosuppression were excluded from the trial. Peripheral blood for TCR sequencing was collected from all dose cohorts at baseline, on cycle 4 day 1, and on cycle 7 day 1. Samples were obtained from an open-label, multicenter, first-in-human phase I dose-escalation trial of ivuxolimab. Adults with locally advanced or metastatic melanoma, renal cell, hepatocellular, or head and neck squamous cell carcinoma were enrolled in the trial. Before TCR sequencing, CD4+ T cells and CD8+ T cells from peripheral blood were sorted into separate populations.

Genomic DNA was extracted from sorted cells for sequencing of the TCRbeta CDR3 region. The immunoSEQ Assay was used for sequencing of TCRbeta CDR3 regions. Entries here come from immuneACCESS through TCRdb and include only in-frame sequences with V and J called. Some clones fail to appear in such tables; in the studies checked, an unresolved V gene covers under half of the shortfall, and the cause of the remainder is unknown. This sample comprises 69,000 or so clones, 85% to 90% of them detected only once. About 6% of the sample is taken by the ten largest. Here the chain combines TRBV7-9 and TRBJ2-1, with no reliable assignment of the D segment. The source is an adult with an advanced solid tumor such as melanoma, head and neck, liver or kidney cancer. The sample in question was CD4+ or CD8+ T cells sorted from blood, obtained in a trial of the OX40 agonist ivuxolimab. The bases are TGTGCCAGCAGCTGGGCGGAGAATGAGCAGTTCTTC. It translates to CASSWAENEQFF.